Listed below are T cell receptor beta chains from one sample, sequenced in a study of cytomegalovirus exposure and HLA in healthy donors. Sequenced by immunoSEQ multiplex PCR; TCRdb stores in-frame clones only, minus some. This table holds 150,000 to 200,000 clones, roughly 79% found once. The sequenced sample was PBMCs. Receptor source: a woman in her forties or fifties in good health and CMV-seronegative. Both conserved end residues are part of each CDR3. The D gene is left open where the match is weak. Expanded clones are given a class, and other clones once, few, many or no size at all.

cdr3_aa	cdr3_nt	d_call	j_call	clone_size	cdr3_length	v_call
CASSVGDLMRGYNEQFF	TGTGCCAGCAGCGTAGGCGACCTCATGAGGGGGTACAATGAGCAGTTCTTC	NA	TRBJ2-1	NA	17	TRBV9
CAISPWLTGANSGNTIYF	TGTGCCATCAGCCCATGGCTGACAGGGGCTAACTCTGGAAACACCATATATTTT	TRBD1	TRBJ1-3	NA	18	TRBV10-3
CASTGGGVRGSEKLFF	TGTGCCAGTACAGGGGGCGGTGTAAGGGGAAGCGAAAAACTGTTTTTT	TRBD1	TRBJ1-4	NA	16	TRBV19
CASSIASGHVYEQYF	TGTGCCAGTAGTATAGCGAGCGGGCATGTTTACGAGCAGTACTTC	NA	TRBJ2-7	NA	15	TRBV19
CASSQQGHQGLAEGPDTQYF	TGTGCCAGTAGTCAGCAGGGGCACCAGGGACTAGCGGAGGGCCCAGATACGCAGTATTTT	TRBD2	TRBJ2-3	NA	20	TRBV19
CASSAPGTSGGKINYNEQFF	TGTGCCAGCAGCGCCCCCGGGACTAGCGGGGGGAAGATCAACTACAATGAGCAGTTCTTC	TRBD2	TRBJ2-1	NA	20	TRBV9
CASSVGLAGTYEQYF	TGTGCCAGCAGCGTAGGTTTGGCAGGGACCTACGAGCAGTACTTC	NA	TRBJ2-7	NA	15	TRBV9
CASRQEWDQPQHF	TGTGCCAGCAGACAGGAATGGGATCAGCCCCAGCATTTT	NA	TRBJ1-5	few	13	TRBV6-1
CASSYRGAFTF	TGTGCCAGCAGTTACCGGGGGGCCTTCACGTTT	NA	TRBJ2-3	NA	11	TRBV6-5
CASSLVPGQGYQETQYF	TGTGCCAGCAGCTTGGTCCCCGGACAGGGGTACCAAGAGACCCAGTACTTC	TRBD1	TRBJ2-5	NA	17	TRBV5-4
CASSLWAGGLENTEAFF	TGCGCCAGCAGCTTGTGGGCAGGGGGCCTCGAGAACACTGAAGCTTTCTTT	TRBD1	TRBJ1-1	few	17	TRBV5-1
CASSLAGGYTEAFF	TGTGCCAGCAGCTTAGCAGGGGGCTACACTGAAGCTTTCTTT	TRBD1	TRBJ1-1	NA	14	TRBV7-2
CASSIGGSSGSAQETQYF	TGTGCCAGTAGTATAGGGGGGTCAAGCGGGAGCGCCCAAGAGACCCAGTACTTC	TRBD2	TRBJ2-5	NA	18	TRBV19
CASSQDRGVGNTIYF	TGCGCCAGCAGCCAAGATCGGGGGGTCGGAAACACCATATATTTT	NA	TRBJ1-3	NA	15	TRBV4-3
CASSTRLGPDTQYF	TGCGCCAGCTCTACTAGGCTGGGTCCAGATACGCAGTATTTT	NA	TRBJ2-3	NA	14	TRBV5-1
CASTQDSYEQYF	TGTGCCAGCACGCAGGACTCCTACGAGCAGTACTTC	NA	TRBJ2-7	once	12	TRBV28
CASSLGTGAYNEQFF	TGCGCCAGCAGCTTGGGGACAGGGGCCTACAATGAGCAGTTCTTC	TRBD1	TRBJ2-1	NA	15	TRBV5-1
CASSLRTTGIPYNEQFF	TGTGCCAGCAGCTTGCGTACGACAGGAATCCCCTACAATGAGCAGTTCTTC	NA	TRBJ2-1	once	17	TRBV11-3
CASSLYHAGQGNGYTF	TGTGCCAGCAGTTTATATCACGCGGGACAGGGAAATGGCTACACCTTC	TRBD1	TRBJ1-2	NA	16	TRBV28
CATSSGTSGSNEQFF	TGTGCCACCAGCAGCGGGACTAGCGGGAGCAATGAGCAGTTCTTC	TRBD2	TRBJ2-1	NA	15	TRBV15
CASSSGQGASSPLHF	TGTGCCAGCAGCTCGGGACAGGGGGCGAGTTCACCCCTCCACTTT	TRBD1	TRBJ1-6	NA	15	TRBV7-6
CGSQGNGYTF	TGCGGCAGTCAGGGGAATGGCTACACCTTC	NA	TRBJ1-2	NA	10	TRBV20-1
CASSEPWGTGTSYSNQPQHF	TGTGCCAGCAGTGAACCGTGGGGGACAGGGACTTCTTATAGCAATCAGCCCCAGCATTTT	TRBD1	TRBJ1-5	NA	20	TRBV6-1
CASSFLYTIYF	TGTGCCAGCAGTTTTTTATACACCATATATTTT	NA	TRBJ1-3	NA	11	TRBV6-6
CASSQENAGTEAFF	TGCGCCAGCAGCCAAGAAAATGCGGGCACTGAAGCTTTCTTT	NA	TRBJ1-1	NA	14	TRBV4-3
CASSYAGGTGYEQYF	TGTGCCAGCAGTTACGCGGGGGGCACTGGCTACGAGCAGTACTTC	TRBD2	TRBJ2-7	NA	15	TRBV6-5
CASSRQYTEAFF	TGTGCCAGCAGCCGACAGTACACTGAAGCTTTCTTT	NA	TRBJ1-1	NA	12	TRBV28
CASSRGGYEQYF	TGTGCCAGCAGCCGAGGGGGCTACGAGCAGTACTTC	NA	TRBJ2-7	NA	12	TRBV28
CASSINRNPNTEAFF	TGTGCCAGTAGTATTAACAGGAATCCGAACACTGAAGCTTTCTTT	NA	TRBJ1-1	once	15	TRBV19
CASLRLAGNKADTQYF	TGTGCCAGCCTTCGACTAGCGGGGAATAAGGCAGATACGCAGTATTTT	TRBD2	TRBJ2-3	few	16	TRBV4-2
CSVETGGQETQYF	TGCAGCGTTGAAACAGGGGGGCAAGAGACCCAGTACTTC	TRBD1	TRBJ2-5	few	13	TRBV29-1
CASSFARTSLGEQYF	TGTGCCAGCAGTTTCGCCCGGACTAGCTTGGGTGAGCAGTACTTC	TRBD2	TRBJ2-7	NA	15	TRBV28
CASSSTRATDTQYF	TGTGCCAGCAGCTCTACGCGGGCGACAGATACGCAGTATTTT	NA	TRBJ2-3	NA	14	TRBV7-9
CASSQDPGQGVYYGYTF	TGTGCCAGCAGCCAAGATCCTGGACAGGGGGTTTACTATGGCTACACCTTC	TRBD1	TRBJ1-2	NA	17	TRBV14
CASSIDLGQIKNIQYF	TGTGCCAGTAGTATAGACCTAGGACAGATAAAAAACATTCAGTACTTC	NA	TRBJ2-4	NA	16	TRBV19
CASSLTSNPSGANVLTF	TGCGCCAGCAGCCTGACTAGCAACCCGTCTGGGGCCAACGTCCTGACTTTC	TRBD2	TRBJ2-6	NA	17	TRBV5-1
CASSLSPGKHLKQYF	TGTGCCAGCAGCTTAAGCCCGGGAAAGCATTTAAAGCAGTATTTT	NA	TRBJ2-3	NA	15	TRBV7-9
CASSLAWTETDTEAFF	TGTGCCAGCAGCTTAGCCTGGACAGAAACAGACACTGAAGCTTTCTTT	NA	TRBJ1-1	NA	16	TRBV7-8
CASSQEDREAYEQYF	TGCGCCAGCAGCCAAGAGGACAGGGAAGCCTACGAGCAGTACTTC	TRBD1	TRBJ2-7	NA	15	TRBV4-3
CASSRQPTSSYEQYF	TGTGCCAGCAGCCGACAGCCGACTAGCTCCTACGAGCAGTACTTC	NA	TRBJ2-7	few	15	TRBV7-2
CASSWPLASRGLDNEQFF	TGCGCCAGCAGCTGGCCCCTGGCTAGCAGAGGATTGGACAATGAGCAGTTCTTC	NA	TRBJ2-1	NA	18	TRBV5-1
CASSSYPGQGYGYTF	TGTGCCAGCAGTTCCTACCCGGGACAGGGTTATGGCTACACCTTC	TRBD1	TRBJ1-2	NA	15	TRBV27
CASSLGGFLNYGYTF	TGCGCCAGCAGCTTGGGAGGGTTCCTCAACTATGGCTACACCTTC	NA	TRBJ1-2	NA	15	TRBV5-1
CATSRDPPGGWDSYNEQFF	TGTGCCACCAGCAGGGATCCGCCCGGAGGATGGGACTCCTACAATGAGCAGTTCTTC	NA	TRBJ2-1	few	19	TRBV15
CASRYTGELGYTF	TGTGCCAGCAGGTACACAGGGGAACTTGGCTACACCTTC	TRBD1	TRBJ1-2	NA	13	TRBV5-4
CASKRGGTGAPETEAFF	TGTGCCAGTAAAAGGGGCGGGACAGGGGCCCCAGAGACTGAAGCTTTCTTT	TRBD1	TRBJ1-1	NA	17	TRBV19
CASSLFATGAEAFF	TGTGCCAGCAGCTTATTTGCGACAGGGGCTGAAGCTTTCTTT	TRBD1	TRBJ1-1	NA	14	TRBV11-3
CASSFTSGRGVYNEQFF	TGCGCCAGCAGCTTCACGAGCGGTCGGGGGGTTTACAATGAGCAGTTCTTC	TRBD2	TRBJ2-1	NA	17	TRBV5-1
CASSDDRRGGNEQFF	TGTGCCAGCAGTGACGACAGGAGGGGGGGAAATGAGCAGTTCTTC	NA	TRBJ2-1	NA	15	TRBV25-1
CASSLSSGGALNIQYF	TGCGCCAGCAGCCTATCTAGCGGGGGGGCTTTAAACATTCAGTACTTC	TRBD2	TRBJ2-4	once	16	TRBV4-3
CASSPLPAGTEAFF	TGCGCCAGCAGCCCGCTTCCAGCGGGCACTGAAGCTTTCTTT	NA	TRBJ1-1	once	14	TRBV5-1
CSVEGGTGRYEQYF	TGCAGCGTTGAAGGGGGGACAGGGAGATACGAGCAGTACTTC	TRBD1	TRBJ2-7	NA	14	TRBV29-1
CASSFDSSYEQYF	TGTGCCAGCAGCTTCGACAGCTCCTACGAGCAGTACTTC	NA	TRBJ2-7	once	13	TRBV7-2